These T cell receptor beta chains were read from a single sample in a study of blood T cell repertoires in COVID-19. The repertoire was sequenced with immunoSEQ multiplex PCR; TCRdb's copy has only in-frame clones and lacks some. The profile shows over 150,000 clones, roughly 80% of them singletons. Material for sequencing was peripheral blood. All receptors come from a woman over 75 with acute or convalescent COVID-19. Both conserved end residues are part of each CDR3. D genes are given only for firm matches. Size tells how often a clone was seen (once, few, many) or the class of an expanded clone, and some rows leave it out.

v_gene: TRBV29-1; d_gene: .; abundance: .; j_gene: TRBJ2-6; CDR3nt: TGCAGCGTTTCAGGTGGTGGGGCCAACGTCCTGACTTTC; CDR3aa: CSVSGGGANVLTF
v_gene: TRBV14; d_gene: TRBD1; abundance: .; j_gene: TRBJ1-5; CDR3nt: TGTGCCAGCAGCCAAGGAGGACAGGGCTCAAATCAGCCCCAGCATTTT; CDR3aa: CASSQGGQGSNQPQHF
v_gene: TRBV19; d_gene: TRBD1; abundance: few; j_gene: TRBJ1-5; CDR3nt: TGTGCCAGTAGAGACAGGGGGACTAGCAATCAGCCCCAGCATTTT; CDR3aa: CASRDRGTSNQPQHF
v_gene: TRBV30; d_gene: .; abundance: .; j_gene: TRBJ2-7; CDR3nt: TGTGCCTGGAGAGAGTGGAAAGGCGGGCCCTACGAGCAGTACTTC; CDR3aa: CAWREWKGGPYEQYF
v_gene: TRBV6-2/TRBV6-3; d_gene: TRBD2; abundance: .; j_gene: TRBJ2-5; CDR3nt: TGTGCCAGCAGCTTTGGACTAGTTGGAGGGGAGACCCAGTACTTC; CDR3aa: CASSFGLVGGETQYF
v_gene: TRBV24-1; d_gene: .; abundance: .; j_gene: TRBJ1-3; CDR3nt: TGTGCCACCAGTGCGGCAGAGCGGCATGGAAACACCATATATTTT; CDR3aa: CATSAAERHGNTIYF
v_gene: TRBV12-3/TRBV12-4; d_gene: TRBD1; abundance: .; j_gene: TRBJ1-1; CDR3nt: TGTGCCAGCAGTTATATCTCCGACAGGGGAGCTTTCTTT; CDR3aa: CASSYISDRGAFF
v_gene: TRBV27; d_gene: TRBD2; abundance: .; j_gene: TRBJ2-2; CDR3nt: TGTGCCAGCAGTTTATCGTCTTTAGCGGGCGGTGTCCAAACCGGGGAGCTGTTTTTT; CDR3aa: CASSLSSLAGGVQTGELFF
v_gene: TRBV6-1; d_gene: .; abundance: .; j_gene: TRBJ2-7; CDR3nt: TGTGCCAGCAGTGAAACCCTGTGGGGGAGAGGGGGTTACGAGCAGTACTTC; CDR3aa: CASSETLWGRGGYEQYF
v_gene: TRBV18; d_gene: TRBD1; abundance: .; j_gene: TRBJ1-5; CDR3nt: TGTGCCAGCTCACCACAGAGGACAGGGGGCTCCCAGCCCCAGCATTTT; CDR3aa: CASSPQRTGGSQPQHF
v_gene: TRBV19; d_gene: .; abundance: .; j_gene: TRBJ1-5; CDR3nt: TGTGCCAGTAGTATGATACAGGGAGGGGAGGGTCAGCCCCAGCATTTT; CDR3aa: CASSMIQGGEGQPQHF